The 26 T cell receptor beta chains listed next were all sequenced from one sample in a study of OX40 agonist ivuxolimab in advanced cancers. Data came from immunoSEQ multiplex PCR; TCRdb stores just in-frame clones and leaves some out. The repertoire holds some 100,000 clones, about nine tenths seen once, with 0.31% in the top ten. The sample here was CD4+ or CD8+ T cells sorted from blood, taken in a trial of the OX40 agonist ivuxolimab. These receptors all stem from an adult with an advanced solid tumor such as melanoma, head and neck, liver or kidney cancer.

The chain has TRBV28 and TRBJ2-1; tentative D call: TRBD1 (6 bases). CDR1 is MDHEN and CDR2 is SYDVKM in the germline V gene. Trimming stripped 5 bases from V and 9 bases from J, with 20 bases between. The CDR3 has 15 amino acids. The CDR3 reads CASSGKGERLGEQFF. CDR3 nucleotides: TGTGCCAGCAGTGGGAAGGGGGAGAGGCTCGGTGAGCAGTTCTTC.

This chain connects TRBV4-2 to TRBJ2-3; no definite D call. V lost 0 bases, J lost 1 base, and 5 bases lay in between. The length of the CDR3 is 14 residues. The germline gives CDR1 LGHNA, CDR2 YNFKEQ. This chain's CDR3 is CASSQDWGTDTQYF. The CDR3 region has the DNA TGTGCCAGCAGCCAAGATTGGGGCACAGATACGCAGTATTTT.

This chain uses TRBV4-2 with TRBJ2-1; 12 bases align to TRBD2. The CDR3 is 13 residues long. Germline V gene lookup returns CDR1 LGHNA and CDR2 YNFKEQ. The trim removed 9 bases at V and 7 bases at J, leaving 4 bases unmatched. In DNA, the CDR3 is TGTGCCAGGAGGACTAGCGGGGAAAATGAGCAGTTCTTC. The encoded protein is CARRTSGENEQFF.

The V and J genes are TRBV7-7 and TRBJ2-3, with D possibly being TRBD2 (5 bases). The germline V gene has CDR1 SSHAT and CDR2 FNYEAQ (reference sequence). The V and J ends lost 5 bases and 4 bases respectively, with 10 bases between them. The CDR3 contains 13 residues. The CDR3 sequence is CASSPLGPDTQYF. CDR3 nucleotide sequence: TGTGCCAGCAGCCCACTAGGGCCAGATACGCAGTATTTT.

On this clone itself: Distinct nucleotide sequences in the sample also encode this CDR3. This chain connects TRBV18 to TRBJ2-7; unclear D gene. The CDR3 runs 13 residues. Deletions cut 2 bases from V and 0 bases from J, with 5 bases between. Germline V lookup: CDR1 KGHSH, CDR2 LQKENI. In DNA, the CDR3 is TGTGCCAGCTCACCAACCGGCTCCTACGAGCAGTACTTC. Translation: CASSPTGSYEQYF.

The chain carries TRBV6-1 and TRBJ2-1, with D perhaps matching TRBD1 (6 bases). Germline V CDR1 and CDR2: MNHNS, SASEGT. Trimming left V 5 bases short and J 7 bases short, with 15 bases between. The CDR3 is 14 amino acids. Here the CDR3 reads CASSRTTGINEQFF. In DNA, the CDR3 is TGTGCCAGCAGTCGTACCACAGGGATAAATGAGCAGTTCTTC.

Points on this clone: This same CDR3 is encoded by further DNA sequences in the sample. This chain links TRBV19 with TRBJ2-5; D ambiguous. This CDR3 contains 11 residues. The ends were cut back, 3 bases at V and 5 bases at J, with 4 bases in the middle. CDR1 and CDR2 from the germline V gene are LNHDA and SQIVND (reference sequence). The chain's CDR3 is CASSIRETQYF. Written as DNA, the CDR3 is TGTGCCAGTAGTATCCGGGAGACCCAGTACTTC.

The V gene is TRBV4-3, the J gene TRBJ2-5; TRBD2 agrees at 12 bases. The germline V gene encodes CDR1 LGHNA and CDR2 YSLEER. After removal of 0 bases from V and 5 bases from J, the junction contained 7 bases not matched to a gene. The CDR3 covers 17 residues. The CDR3 bases are TGCGCCAGCAGCCAAGATCTACTAGCGGGAGGAGGGGAGACCCAGTACTTC. This translates into CASSQDLLAGGGETQYF.

This clone appeared once. The rearrangement joins TRBV18 to TRBJ1-4, with D hard to call. V dropped 4 bases and J dropped 1 base, with 4 bases sitting between them. CDR1 and CDR2 (germline): KGHSH, LQKENI. This CDR3 spans 13 amino acids. The CDR3 is CASSLRTNEKLFF. The DNA for the CDR3 is TGTGCCAGCTCACTCAGAACTAATGAAAAACTGTTTTTT.

The chain uses TRBV9 and TRBJ2-1, with 8 bases aligning to TRBD2. The CDR3 is made up of 15 amino acids. Trimming took 0 bases from V and 7 from J; bases not matched to a gene: 6. Germline V lookup: CDR1 SGDLS, CDR2 YYNGEE. CDR3 DNA: TGTGCCAGCAGCGTAGAGACTAGCGCACTGAATGAGCAGTTCTTC. It yields the protein CASSVETSALNEQFF.

This clone was observed a single time. This chain links TRBV14 with TRBJ1-2, with TRBD1 as a possible D gene (6 bases). Trimming removed 2 bases at V and 8 bases at J, with 9 bases between. Germline V gives CDR1 SGHDN, CDR2 FVKESK. The CDR3 covers 12 residues. The CDR3 sequence: CASSQLRGGYTF. CDR3 in DNA: TGTGCCAGCAGCCAACTAAGGGGGGGCTACACCTTC.

In its sample, this clone was seen a few times. This chain links TRBV5-1 with TRBJ2-2; D possibly corresponds to TRBD1 (6 bases). Germline CDR1 is SGHRS and CDR2 is YFSETQ. There are 15 residues in the CDR3. V lost 0 bases to trimming and J lost 5 bases, with 11 bases between them. The CDR3 nucleotides read TGCGCCAGCAGCTTGGCGGGACACCCTACCGGGGAGCTGTTTTTT. This gives the protein CASSLAGHPTGELFF.

J is TRBJ1-5 and V is TRBV7-9; D is perhaps TRBD1 (5 bases). CDR3 length: 14 amino acids. Trimming took off 2 bases at V and 0 bases at J, with 5 bases between the two ends. Germline V gene lookup returns CDR1 SEHNR and CDR2 FQNEAQ (reference sequence). The CDR3, as DNA: TGTGCCAGCAGCTTACAGGGTAGCAATCAGCCCCAGCATTTT. Amino acids: CASSLQGSNQPQHF. Together with reference TRBV7-9 and TRBJ1-5, the CDR3 gives the full variable domain: DTGVSQNPRHKITKRGQNVTFRCDPISEHNRLYWYRQTLGQGPEFLTYFQNEAQLEKSRLLSDRFSAERPKGSFSTLEIQRTEQGDSAMYLCASSLQGSNQPQHFGDGTRLSIL.

V gene TRBV19 combines with J gene TRBJ1-1; 8 bases match TRBD1. V shed 5 bases and J 11 bases; nucleotides not matched to a gene: 10. The CDR3 runs to 13 residues. Per the germline V gene, CDR1 is LNHDA and CDR2 is SQIVND (reference sequence). CDR3 loop: CASSPLDRVDAFF. In nucleotides, the CDR3 is TGTGCCAGTAGTCCCTTGGACAGGGTTGATGCTTTCTTT.

The V call is TRBV15, the J call TRBJ2-3; D is ambiguous. The V gene's germline CDR1 is LNHNV and CDR2 YYDKDF (reference sequence). Trimming shortened V by 5 bases and J by 4 bases, and 16 bases separated the two germline ends. The CDR3 has 15 residues. CDR3 nucleotides: TGTGCCACCAGCGATTACGGCTCAGGTGCAGATACGCAGTATTTT. Translation: CATSDYGSGADTQYF.

This chain joins TRBV6-4 and TRBJ2-2; 15 bases fit TRBD2. The CDR3 runs 17 residues. CDR1 MRHNA and CDR2 SNTAGT come from the germline V gene. V was pared by 8 bases and J by 3 bases, with 7 bases of the junction left unmatched. The CDR3 loop reads CASSGTSGRFDTGELFF. The CDR3, as DNA: TGTGCCAGCTCCGGGACTAGCGGGAGGTTCGACACCGGGGAGCTGTTTTTT.

This clone was found once. The chain combines TRBV19 with TRBJ2-2; D call uncertain. Germline V lookup: CDR1 LNHDA, CDR2 SQIVND (reference sequence). The CDR3 totals 13 residues. V was cut by 4 bases and J by 0 bases, with 3 bases left in between. CDR3 coding DNA: TGTGCCAGTAGTAGGGCGAACACCGGGGAGCTGTTTTTT. Translating gives CASSRANTGELFF.

The genes are TRBV7-9 and TRBJ2-5, with D uncertain. The germline V gene has CDR1 SEHNR and CDR2 FQNEAQ (reference sequence). V shed 4 bases and J shed 0 bases, with 9 bases lying between them. The CDR3 extends over 14 amino acids. CDR3 region: CASSSSIYQETQYF. The CDR3 bases are TGTGCCAGCAGCTCTTCGATATACCAAGAGACCCAGTACTTC.

The chain is built from TRBV9 and TRBJ2-7; D not certain. CDR3 length equals 13 residues. The germline gives CDR1 SGDLS, CDR2 YYNGEE. The CDR3 region is CLPQSFNPREQYF. CDR3 nucleotides: TGTCTCCCTCAGAGCTTCAACCCACGGGAGCAGTACTTC.

The rearrangement uses TRBV30 and TRBJ1-6; D not certain. Trimming removed 0 bases at V and 9 bases at J, with 6 bases between. Germline V gives CDR1 GTSNPN, CDR2 SVGIG (reference sequence). This CDR3 region has 12 residues. The CDR3 sequence is CAWSVTASPLHF. The DNA of the CDR3 is TGTGCCTGGAGTGTAACGGCTTCACCCCTCCACTTT.

V and J are TRBV9 and TRBJ2-2, with D perhaps assigned TRBD1 or TRBD2 (5 bases each). Germline V CDR1 and CDR2: SGDLS, YYNGEE. Trimming pared 2 bases from V and 4 bases from J, leaving 6 bases between. This CDR3 comprises 13 residues. The DNA of the CDR3 is TGTGCCAGCAGCGTTGGGGGCACCGGGGAGCTGTTTTTT. Its protein product is CASSVGGTGELFF.

This chain uses TRBV11-3 with TRBJ2-2, with 7 bases matching TRBD2. The ends lost 3 bases at V and 2 bases at J; junction bases unmatched: 6. Germline values: CDR1 SGHNT, CDR2 YENEEA. The CDR3 loop spans 16 amino acids. The CDR3: CASSFGSGTNTGELFF. The CDR3 DNA sequence: TGTGCCAGCAGCTTCGGCAGCGGGACCAACACCGGGGAGCTGTTTTTT.

This chain links TRBV9 with TRBJ2-3; D is perhaps TRBD2 (7 bases). Germline assignment: CDR1 SGDLS and CDR2 YYNGEE. Trimming removed 5 bases from V and 4 bases from J, with 14 bases in between. There are 14 residues in the CDR3. Here the CDR3 DNA reads TGTGCCAGCAGTTGGGGGGGCCCCTCAGATACGCAGTATTTT. It encodes CASSWGGPSDTQYF.

This clone was seen a handful of times. V is TRBV29-1 and J is TRBJ2-2; D possibly matches TRBD1 or TRBD2 (5 bases each). The germline V and J ends were trimmed by 8 bases and 6 bases, with 13 bases remaining between them. The CDR3 consists of 12 residues. Germline V lookup: CDR1 SQVTM, CDR2 ANQGSEA. CDR3 region: CSFGDDAGELFF. The CDR3 DNA reads as TGCAGCTTTGGGGACGATGCCGGGGAGCTGTTTTTT.

The chain carries TRBV5-1 and TRBJ2-1; the D gene is possibly TRBD2 (5 bases). This CDR3 is 14 amino acids long. V lost 0 bases, J lost 5 bases, and 9 bases lay in between. Germline lookup yields CDR1 SGHRS and CDR2 YFSETQ. This chain's CDR3 is CASSLGEPHNEQFF. The CDR3 bases are TGCGCCAGCAGCTTGGGGGAGCCTCACAATGAGCAGTTCTTC.

The rearrangement links TRBV6-1 to TRBJ1-2; 7 bases map to TRBD1. V was pared by 4 bases and J by 4 bases, with 12 bases of the junction left unmatched. There are 16 residues in the CDR3. The germline gives CDR1 MNHNS, CDR2 SASEGT. The CDR3 DNA is TGTGCCAGCAGTGGACTAATAGGACAGGTTATCTATGGCTACACCTTC. Translating gives CASSGLIGQVIYGYTF.